Following are 21 T cell receptor beta chains from one sample sequenced in a study of T cells in Graves' hyperthyroidism and ophthalmopathy. Researchers amplified the TCR beta CDR3 regions from RNA transcripts. In the first-round RT-PCR of the TCR CDR3, the HTBI primer set was used. TCRdb re-derived calls from the multiplex PCR reads in MiXCR, one entry per CDR3 protein. The sample carries about 740,000 distinct CDR3 sequences, around 15% recorded once. The sequencing sample was made of blood. The receptors were gathered from a woman aged 18 to 35 with Graves' hyperthyroidism.

This clonotype has more than one count but fewer than ten. The CDR3 DNA reads TGCGCCAGCAGCTGGAACAGGGGCCATGAGCAGTTCTTC. The encoded protein is CASSWNRGHEQFF. The V and J genes are TRBV4-3 and TRBJ2-1, with 7 bases matching TRBD1. Germline V CDR1 and CDR2: LGHNA, YSLEER. There are 13 residues in the CDR3. Germline trimming cut 5 bases from V and 8 bases from J; bases unmatched to any gene: 6.

The chain links TRBV6-1 to TRBJ1-4, with 8 bases identical to TRBD1. V was pared by 6 bases and J by 6 bases, with 9 bases of the junction left unmatched. Germline CDR1 and CDR2: MNHNS and SASEGT. The CDR3 covers 15 residues. CDR3 protein: CASRSGGAEDEKLFF. DNA for the CDR3: TGTGCCAGCAGGTCAGGGGGCGCCGAGGATGAAAAACTGTTTTTT.

This chain links TRBV20-1 with TRBJ1-5; D is ambiguous. CDR1 and CDR2 (germline): DFQATT, SNEGSKA (reference sequence). Trimming removed 3 bases at V and 2 bases at J, with 5 bases between. CDR3 size: 12 residues. The CDR3 sequence is CSASRRNQPQHF. The DNA of the CDR3 is TGCAGTGCTAGCCGGCGCAATCAGCCCCAGCATTTT.

At least ten counts were recorded for this clonotype. The gene calls are TRBV20-1 and TRBJ1-6, with TRBD1 matching over 7 bases. CDR3 length equals 14 residues. Germline V gene lookup returns CDR1 DFQATT and CDR2 SNEGSKA (reference sequence). V shed 2 bases and J 13 bases; nucleotides not matched to a gene: 11. In nucleotides, the CDR3 is TGCAGTGCTAGACACAGGGGCCCTATTCTGCCCCTCCACTTT. It specifies CSARHRGPILPLHF.

The genes are TRBV7-2 and TRBJ2-1; D not certain. The V end was cut by 3 bases, the J end by 6 bases, with 15 bases between. The V gene's germline CDR1 is SGHTA and CDR2 FQGNSA. This CDR3 has 15 residues. The CDR3 DNA is TGTGCCAGCAGCTTCTGGCGGCCCCCTGCCAATGAGCAGTTCTTC. Protein: CASSFWRPPANEQFF.

The table lists this clonotype with a count of one. One end of the junction is discordant with germline, which a read error may explain. The chain carries TRBV27 and TRBJ1-1; D is undetermined. Germline V gene data show CDR1 as MNHEY and CDR2 as SMNVEV (reference sequence). The CDR3 sequence is 15 residues long. CDR3 residues: CACSLDSNIYTEAFF. The CDR3 DNA sequence: TGTGCCTGCAGTTTAGATTCTAACATATACACTGAAGCTTTCTTT.

The CDR3 nucleotides read TGCACGGTTTCCTACAATGAGCAGTTCTTC. Translated, it gives CTVSYNEQFF. This chain connects TRBV29-1 to TRBJ2-1; D remains unclear. The CDR3 runs to 10 residues. Germline V CDR1 and CDR2: SQVTM, ANQGSEA.

A few counts support this clonotype. V is TRBV5-8 and J is TRBJ2-7; the D is unclear. CDR1 SGHTS and CDR2 YDEGEE come from the germline V gene. The CDR3 contains 14 residues. The V end was cut by 3 bases, the J end by 3 bases, with 13 bases between. CDR3 DNA sequence: TGTGCCAGCAGCTCGAAGTCCGGCCGCTACGAGCAGTACTTC. Translation gives CASSSKSGRYEQYF.

CDR3 protein: CASSAPGQVASYEQYF. CDR3 nucleotides: TGTGCCAGCAGCGCCCCTGGACAGGTTGCCTCCTACGAGCAGTACTTC. This chain connects TRBV14 to TRBJ2-7, with 7 bases matching TRBD1. The CDR3 loop spans 16 amino acids. Germline V gene data show CDR1 as SGHDN and CDR2 as FVKESK. Trimming removed 5 bases from V and 0 bases from J; junction bases left unmatched: 10.

This clonotype was found many times. This chain uses TRBV20-1 with TRBJ2-1, with D possibly being TRBD1 (6 bases). This CDR3 is built from 12 residues. Germline-derived CDR1 and CDR2 are DFQATT and SNEGSKA (reference sequence). V lost 1 base and J 10 bases, leaving 11 bases between the germline ends. The CDR3 sequence is CSARGVRGEQFF. DNA of the CDR3: TGCAGTGCTAGAGGAGTGAGGGGGGAGCAGTTCTTC.

This clonotype showed up many times. The rearrangement joins TRBV30 to TRBJ2-7; TRBD1 might be the D (6 bases). The CDR3 consists of 13 residues. Germline CDR1 GTSNPN, CDR2 SVGIG (reference sequence). V was trimmed by 4 bases and J by 2 bases, leaving 12 bases between them. As DNA, the CDR3 is TGTGCCTGGACCCGGGACATCGCCTACGAGCAGTACTTC. Translated, it gives CAWTRDIAYEQYF.

This clonotype came up a few times. The chain links TRBV7-3 to TRBJ2-2; 14 nucleotides agree with TRBD2. The CDR3 is 17 residues long. The junction had 4 bases not matched to a gene; V was cut back by 2 bases and J by 5 bases. Germline CDR1 SGHTA, CDR2 FQGTGA. CDR3 residues: CASSLWGTSGSTGELFF. For the CDR3, the DNA is TGTGCCAGCAGCTTATGGGGGACTAGCGGGAGTACCGGGGAGCTGTTTTTT.

The rearrangement links TRBV20-1 to TRBJ1-4, with 7 bases matching TRBD1. The CDR3 has 13 residues. CDR1 DFQATT and CDR2 SNEGSKA come from the germline V gene (reference sequence). V was pared by 4 bases and J by 8 bases, with 7 bases of the junction left unmatched. CDR3 DNA: TGCAGTGCTATACGCAGGGGGGGAGAAAAACTGTTTTTT. Its protein is CSAIRRGGEKLFF.

The V gene is TRBV7-9, the J gene TRBJ2-4; D is unclear. This CDR3 comprises 14 residues. V was trimmed by 1 base and J by 5 bases, leaving 9 bases between them. Germline loops: CDR1 SEHNR, CDR2 FQNEAQ (reference sequence). The CDR3 DNA sequence: TGTGCCAGCAGCTTAGTCGGTTCCCAAAACATTCAGTACTTC. It yields the protein CASSLVGSQNIQYF.

This clonotype was recorded at least ten times. The J gene is TRBJ2-3, the V gene TRBV2, with 13 nucleotides matching TRBD2. The ends lost 6 bases at V and 3 bases at J; junction bases unmatched: 0. This CDR3 contains 14 residues. CDR1 is SNHLY, CDR2 FYNNEI, per germline. In nucleotides, the CDR3 is TGTGCCAGCAGACTAGCGGGAGGGACAGATACGCAGTATTTT. This translates into CASRLAGGTDTQYF.

There are a few counts of this clonotype. The DNA for the CDR3 is TGCAGCGTTCCGGGACAGGGGGTCACTGAAGCTTTCTTT. Translating it yields CSVPGQGVTEAFF. The V and J genes are TRBV29-1 and TRBJ1-1; 11 bases fit TRBD1. The J segment lost 4 bases and the V segment lost 5 bases, leaving 3 bases of the junction unmatched. CDR1 and CDR2 from the germline V gene are SQVTM and ANQGSEA. This CDR3 contains 13 residues.

This chain links TRBV7-9 with TRBJ2-5; D gene uncertain. The CDR3 is 15 residues long. CDR1 is SEHNR, CDR2 FQNEAQ, per germline (reference sequence). The V end was cut by 4 bases, the J end by 5 bases, with 17 bases between. The CDR3 here is CASSSLLGSVETQYF. DNA of the CDR3: TGTGCCAGCAGCTCCCTCCTGGGGTCCGTGGAGACCCAGTACTTC.

The rearrangement joins TRBV19 to TRBJ1-5, with a tentative D call TRBD1 (5 bases). The V end was cut by 2 bases, the J end by 1 base, with 9 bases between. Germline V CDR1 and CDR2: LNHDA, SQIVND (reference sequence). There are 15 residues in the CDR3. The CDR3 reads CASSILYRSNQPQHF. In nucleotides, the CDR3 is TGTGCCAGTAGTATATTATACAGGAGCAATCAGCCCCAGCATTTT.

This clonotype was observed many times. The chain combines TRBV11-2 with TRBJ2-3; the D gene is possibly TRBD2 (5 bases). CDR3 length: 13 amino acids. Deletions cut 1 base from V and 4 bases from J, with 6 bases between. CDR1 SGHAT and CDR2 FQNNGV come from the germline V gene. The CDR3 protein is CASSLAGSDTQYF. As DNA, the CDR3 is TGTGCCAGCAGCTTAGCGGGATCAGATACGCAGTATTTT.

This clonotype showed up just a few times. This chain links TRBV30 with TRBJ2-1, with D unclear. Trimming removed 5 bases at V and 3 bases at J, with 17 bases between. CDR1 GTSNPN and CDR2 SVGIG come from the germline V gene (reference sequence). CDR3 length: 15 residues. In nucleotides, the CDR3 is TGTGCCTGGGCCCCTGTCTTGGGTGTCTACAATGAGCAGTTCTTC. Protein sequence: CAWAPVLGVYNEQFF.

This clonotype was found many times. This sequence joins TRBV12-3 or TRBV12-4 and TRBJ2-5, with D maybe TRBD1 (5 bases). V was shortened by 2 bases and J by 7 bases, with 11 bases between the two germline ends. The CDR3 contains 13 residues. CDR3 protein: CASSLLLQGTQYF. The DNA of the CDR3 is TGTGCCAGCAGTTTATTACTTCAGGGGACCCAGTACTTC.